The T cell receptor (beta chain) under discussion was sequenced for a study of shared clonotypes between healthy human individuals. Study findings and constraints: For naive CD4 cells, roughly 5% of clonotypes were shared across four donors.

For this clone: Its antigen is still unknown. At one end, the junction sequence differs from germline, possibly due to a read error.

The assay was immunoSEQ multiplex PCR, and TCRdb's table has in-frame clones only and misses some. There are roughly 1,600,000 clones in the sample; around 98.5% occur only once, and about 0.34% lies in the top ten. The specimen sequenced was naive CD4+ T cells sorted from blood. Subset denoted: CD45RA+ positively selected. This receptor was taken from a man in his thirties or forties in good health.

Here the CDR3 DNA reads TGTGCCAGCATTGAAGGGGGCCCTGGCTCTGGGGCCAACGTCCTGACTTTC. It translates to CASIEGGPGSGANVLTF. V is TRBV6-1 and J is TRBJ2-6, with 7 bases that match TRBD1. Germline-derived CDR1 and CDR2 are MNHNS and SASEGT. The CDR3 runs to 17 residues.